One sample yielded the 24 T cell receptor beta chains listed below, sequenced in a study of cytomegalovirus exposure and HLA in healthy donors. PCR employed 60 Vbeta and 13 Jbeta primers. TCRdb keeps only in-frame clones here, not all; method: immunoSEQ multiplex PCR. In the table there are 55,000 to 70,000 clones, roughly 77% of which are singletons. The sequenced sample was PBMCs. These receptors all come from a woman younger than 45 in good health and CMV-seronegative.

This chain joins TRBV6-6 and TRBJ1-1; D unresolved. Per the germline V gene, CDR1 is MNHNY and CDR2 is SVGAGI (reference sequence). CDR3 size: 13 residues. V was clipped by 2 bases and J by 10 bases, with 14 bases between them. The CDR3 sequence is CASSYGTQVRAFF. The CDR3 DNA reads TGTGCCAGCAGTTACGGTACCCAGGTTCGAGCTTTCTTT.

The chain uses TRBV27 and TRBJ2-7; the D is unclear. From germline, CDR1 is MNHEY and CDR2 SMNVEV (reference sequence). The CDR3 has 16 residues. V was pared by 4 bases and J by 3 bases, with 19 bases between. The CDR3 coding sequence is TGTGCCAGCAGTTCCCTGGGCCTCCTAATTGTCTACGAGCAGTACTTC. It codes for CASSSLGLLIVYEQYF.

This clone has only one observation. The V call is TRBV6-4, the J call TRBJ2-3; 11 positions agree with TRBD2. The germline CDR1 and CDR2 sequences are MRHNA and SNTAGT. Trimming cost V 4 bases and J 1 base; bases outside gene matches: 4. The CDR3 is 16 amino acids. The CDR3 coding sequence is TGTGCCAGCAGTGGAGAGACTAGCGGGGGCACAGATACGCAGTATTTT. Protein product: CASSGETSGGTDTQYF.

Only one count was recorded for this clone. This rearrangement joins TRBV28 to TRBJ2-3; a possible D gene is TRBD2 (5 bases). This CDR3 has 12 amino acids. Trimming removed 6 bases at V and 5 bases at J, with 9 bases between. CDR1 and CDR2 (germline): MDHEN, SYDVKM. Here the CDR3 reads CASREAVDTQYF. In nucleotides, the CDR3 is TGTGCCAGCAGGGAAGCGGTAGATACGCAGTATTTT.

The V and J genes are TRBV19 and TRBJ2-2, with 11 bases identical to TRBD2. J lost 5 bases, V lost 6 bases, and 11 bases had no gene match. This CDR3 spans 17 amino acids. Germline CDR1 and CDR2: LNHDA and SQIVND (reference sequence). The CDR3 DNA reads as TGTGCCAGTAGGAGAGAGACTAGCGGGAATGGAACCGGGGAGCTGTTTTTT. It encodes CASRRETSGNGTGELFF. The whole variable domain, remainder taken from reference TRBV19 and TRBJ2-2, is DGGITQSPKYLFRKEGQNVTLSCEQNLNHDAMYWYRQDPGQGLRLIYYSQIVNDFQKGDIAEGYSVSREKKESFPLTVTSAQKNPTAFYLCASRRETSGNGTGELFFGEGSRLTVL.

The genes are TRBV7-9 and TRBJ1-1, with TRBD1 as a possible D gene (6 bases). V lost 5 bases, J lost 8 bases, and 12 bases lay in between. CDR1 and CDR2 from the germline V gene are SEHNR and FQNEAQ (reference sequence). The CDR3 loop spans 12 amino acids. The CDR3 coding sequence is TGTGCCAGCAGCCTTGGGACACCGGAAGCTTTCTTT. Translating gives CASSLGTPEAFF. Looking up the rest from reference TRBV7-9 and TRBJ1-1 gives the full variable domain: DTGVSQNPRHKITKRGQNVTFRCDPISEHNRLYWYRQTLGQGPEFLTYFQNEAQLEKSRLLSDRFSAERPKGSFSTLEIQRTEQGDSAMYLCASSLGTPEAFFGQGTRLTVV.

The CDR3 nucleotides read TGTGCCAGTAGTGGCTCAAATCAGCCCCAGCATTTT. It yields the protein CASSGSNQPQHF. V usage is TRBV19 and J usage is TRBJ1-5; D is unresolved. Trimming stripped 5 bases from V and 4 bases from J, with 6 bases between. The CDR3 is made up of 12 amino acids. Germline V lookup: CDR1 LNHDA, CDR2 SQIVND (reference sequence). Filled out from reference TRBV19 and TRBJ1-5, the complete variable domain reads DGGITQSPKYLFRKEGQNVTLSCEQNLNHDAMYWYRQDPGQGLRLIYYSQIVNDFQKGDIAEGYSVSREKKESFPLTVTSAQKNPTAFYLCASSGSNQPQHFGDGTRLSIL.

This clone was detected once. The gene calls are TRBV6-5 and TRBJ2-1, with 11 bases fitting TRBD2. Germline trimming cut 2 bases from V and 4 bases from J; bases unmatched to any gene: 4. This CDR3 spans 16 amino acids. CDR1 and CDR2 from the germline V gene are MNHEY and SVGAGI. The CDR3 loop reads CASSYAGTSGYNEQFF. CDR3 nucleotides: TGTGCCAGCAGTTACGCCGGGACTAGCGGATACAATGAGCAGTTCTTC.

The chain recombines TRBV5-6 with TRBJ1-1, with 8 bases aligning to TRBD1. Germline V lookup: CDR1 SGHDT, CDR2 YYEEEE. The CDR3 runs 18 residues. Trimming cost V 4 bases and J 0 bases; bases outside gene matches: 14. Written as DNA, the CDR3 is TGTGCCAGCAGCCCCCTATGGGACAGGAAAAAGCTGAACACTGAAGCTTTCTTT. Translating gives CASSPLWDRKKLNTEAFF.

The CDR3 protein is CASSSREWEYEQYF. For the CDR3, the DNA is TGTGCCAGCAGCTCCCGGGAGTGGGAGTACGAGCAGTACTTC. V usage is TRBV7-8 and J usage is TRBJ2-7, with TRBD2 as a possible D gene (6 bases). Deletions cut 4 bases from V and 4 bases from J, with 14 bases between. CDR1 is SGHVS and CDR2 is FQNEAQ in the germline V gene. CDR3 length: 14 amino acids. Based on the CDR3 plus reference TRBV7-8 and TRBJ2-7, the full variable domain is GAGVSQSPRYKVAKRGQDVALRCDPISGHVSLFWYQQALGQGPEFLTYFQNEAQLDKSGLPSDRFFAERPEGSVSTLKIQRTQQEDSAVYLCASSSREWEYEQYFGPGTRLTVT.

The chain has TRBV2 and TRBJ2-5, with D uncertain. V shed 5 bases and J shed 5 bases, with 9 bases lying between them. Germline lookup yields CDR1 SNHLY and CDR2 FYNNEI. The CDR3 has 12 amino acids. CDR3 region: CASSPIGETQYF. CDR3 in DNA: TGTGCCAGCAGTCCGATCGGGGAGACCCAGTACTTC.

The gene calls are TRBV27 and TRBJ2-2, with a tentative D call TRBD2 (5 bases). This CDR3 is built from 13 residues. Per the germline V gene, CDR1 is MNHEY and CDR2 is SMNVEV (reference sequence). The V and J ends lost 6 bases and 4 bases respectively, with 9 bases between them. Here the CDR3 reads CASSHRGTGELFF. The CDR3 DNA reads as TGTGCCAGCAGCCATCGGGGCACCGGGGAGCTGTTTTTT.

The chain has TRBV6-5 and TRBJ1-5, with D unresolved. This CDR3 has 13 residues. V lost 4 bases, J lost 8 bases, and 12 bases lay in between. Germline V gene lookup returns CDR1 MNHEY and CDR2 SVGAGI. The CDR3: CASSSTRQEPQHF. The CDR3 nucleotides are TGTGCCAGCAGTTCCACCCGCCAGGAGCCCCAGCATTTT.

CDR3 DNA sequence: TGTGCCAGCTCACCACCAGGGGGCCTCACCTCCTACGAGCAGTACTTC. As protein: CASSPPGGLTSYEQYF. The chain combines TRBV18 with TRBJ2-7, with 7 bases fitting TRBD1. The germline V gene encodes CDR1 KGHSH and CDR2 LQKENI. The CDR3 has 16 amino acids. V gave up 0 bases and J gave up 0 bases; unmatched junction bases: 5.

This chain connects TRBV5-1 to TRBJ1-5; no clear D. Germline-derived CDR1 and CDR2 are SGHRS and YFSETQ. The CDR3 length is 13 residues. Trimming shortened V by 0 bases and J by 4 bases, and 5 bases separated the two germline ends. The CDR3 sequence is CASSLVPNQPQHF. CDR3 nucleotide sequence: TGCGCCAGCAGCTTGGTTCCGAATCAGCCCCAGCATTTT.

In this sample, this clone turned up once. CDR3: CASSNRAGGVINEQFF. The CDR3, as DNA: TGTGCCAGCAGCAATAGGGCAGGGGGAGTGATCAATGAGCAGTTCTTC. V and J are TRBV5-6 and TRBJ2-1, with 7 bases aligning to TRBD1. CDR3 length: 16 residues. The V segment lost 4 bases and the J segment 6 bases; nucleotides outside the gene matches: 13. The germline CDR1 and CDR2 sequences are SGHDT and YYEEEE. The variable domain in full, with the rest retrieved from reference TRBV5-6 and TRBJ2-1, is DAGVTQSPTHLIKTRGQQVTLRCSPKSGHDTVSWYQQALGQGPQFIFQYYEEEERQRGNFPDRFSGHQFPNYSSELNVNALLLGDSALYLCASSNRAGGVINEQFFGPGTRLTVL.

The CDR3 here is CASSPWTGGSNQPQHF. For the CDR3, the DNA is TGTGCCAGCAGCCCTTGGACAGGGGGTTCCAATCAGCCCCAGCATTTT. The rearrangement joins TRBV11-3 to TRBJ1-5; the match to TRBD1 covers 10 bases. After removal of 5 bases from V and 3 bases from J, the junction contained 7 bases not matched to a gene. The CDR3 is 16 residues long. The V gene's germline CDR1 is SGHNT and CDR2 YENEEA.

This chain uses TRBV19 with TRBJ1-3, with D hard to call. Germline CDR1 and CDR2: LNHDA and SQIVND (reference sequence). The CDR3 loop spans 14 amino acids. V was trimmed by 5 bases and J by 0 bases, leaving 8 bases between them. CDR3 loop: CASSSVYSGNTIYF. In DNA, the CDR3 is TGTGCCAGTAGTTCAGTTTACTCTGGAAACACCATATATTTT.

This clone was counted a few times. Sequence at one end of the junction differs from germline and may be a read error. This chain joins TRBV7-7 and TRBJ2-1; 7 bases are a match to TRBD2. CDR1 is SSHAT, CDR2 FNYEAQ, per germline (reference sequence). The CDR3 is 14 residues long. CDR3 in amino acids: CASSSSGLYNEQFF. CDR3 bases: TGTGCTAGCAGCTCTAGCGGACTCTACAATGAGCAGTTCTTC.

This clone showed up just once. The chain combines TRBV6-1 with TRBJ1-1; perhaps TRBD1 as D (5 bases). V shed 5 bases and J shed 1 base, with 8 bases lying between them. The length of the CDR3 is 13 residues. Germline CDR1 MNHNS, CDR2 SASEGT. The CDR3 loop reads CASSRQQNTEAFF. Here the CDR3 DNA reads TGTGCCAGCAGTCGACAGCAGAACACTGAAGCTTTCTTT.

The chain combines TRBV2 with TRBJ2-7; D might be TRBD1 (6 bases). Per germline, CDR1 SNHLY and CDR2 FYNNEI. The CDR3 runs 17 residues. V lost 5 bases and J lost 3, with 23 bases in between. DNA of the CDR3: TGTGCCAGCAGTCATACAGGGAAATTCTACATTTACTACGAGCAGTACTTC. It yields the protein CASSHTGKFYIYYEQYF.

In DNA form, the CDR3 reads TGTGCCAGCAGCTCCGGAACTAGCGGGAGGCCCGAGCAGTTCTTC. Translated: CASSSGTSGRPEQFF. The chain combines TRBV7-2 with TRBJ2-1; 12 bases fit TRBD2. The CDR3 totals 15 residues. V lost 4 bases, J lost 10 bases, and 8 bases stayed unmatched. Germline CDR1 is SGHTA and CDR2 is FQGNSA. The entire variable domain, with the rest obtained from reference TRBV7-2 and TRBJ2-1, is as follows: GAGVSQSPSNKVTEKGKDVELRCDPISGHTALYWYRQSLGQGLEFLIYFQGNSAPDKSGLPSDRFSAERTGGSVSTLTIQRTQQEDSAVYLCASSSGTSGRPEQFFGPGTRLTVL.

The chain joins TRBV19 to TRBJ2-7, with TRBD2 identical over 12 bases. Germline-derived CDR1 and CDR2 are LNHDA and SQIVND (reference sequence). The CDR3 totals 14 residues. V was clipped by 5 bases and J by 6 bases; unmatched bases: 5. The CDR3, as DNA: TGTGCCAGTAGTCCGACTAGCGGGAGTGGCGAGCAGTACTTC. This sequence encodes CASSPTSGSGEQYF.

As regards this clone: One end of the junction varies from germline; a read error may be responsible. This chain connects TRBV14 to TRBJ1-1, with a weak D call TRBD1 (5 bases). Germline V gene lookup returns CDR1 SGHDN and CDR2 FVKESK. CDR3 length: 16 amino acids. The CDR3 coding sequence is TGTGCCGGCAGCCAAGCCGTTTGGGGGGGGATGACTGAAGCTTTCTTT. Translated, it gives CAGSQAVWGGMTEAFF.